This T cell receptor (beta chain) was sequenced during a study of blood T cell repertoires in COVID-19 (TCRdb year 2020). Looking at the study overall: Collaborator samples came from the United States, Italy and Spain and covered acute and convalescent phases of COVID-19. HLA class I and class II types, where available, came from metadata supplied by the sample provider rather than from assay-based typing. The repertoires were made available in a free public database intended to serve as a resource for research on the immune response to SARS-CoV-2. Deeply sampled blood TCRbeta repertoires from subjects exposed to, actively infected with, or recovered from COVID-19 were included in the dataset. The prospective study material was composed of cDNA or gDNA derived from T cells, B-cell-depleted T cells, or PBMCs. Samples came from the ongoing ImmuneRACE study (first 160 participants) plus 1,254 subjects from 6 global collaborators. Nearly every sample came with metadata listing a de-identified subject ID, COVID-19 status, age in years and sex.

The collaborating institutions used their own protocols to collect whole blood in K2EDTA tubes. For TCRbeta analysis, collaborator samples were shipped as frozen whole blood, as isolated PBMCs, or as DNA extracted from either sample type. The CDR3 numbers 15 residues from cysteine through phenylalanine. Only the CDR3 portion is preserved as DNA: 45 bases, with reading frame beginning at the first base. V is clipped by 6 bases and J by 1 base, and the sequence between their germline boundaries is 15 bases long. The germline V gene specifies MNHEY as CDR1 and SVGAGI as CDR2. The immunoSEQ Assay, a bias-controlled multiplex PCR, was used to amplify TCRbeta CDR3 regions from genomic DNA. As for the authors' bioinformatics: Within the assay, amplification of reference gene primers was used to estimate how many nucleated cells each sample contained. To quantify the absolute abundance of each unique TCRbeta CDR3 rearrangement, sequence reads were collapsed and filtered. For each sample, productive Simpson clonality was calculated as the square root of Simpson's diversity index over productive rearrangements. TCRdb took this table from immuneACCESS and kept in-frame rearrangements with V and J called. Such tables lack part of the clones; where checked against another copy, unresolved V genes explain under half of the gap, and the rest is unexplained. V and J calls and clone size follow that table, whereas D and trimming were derived from the DNA. This sample gives around 270,000 clones in total; approximately 90% of them show up just once. The ten largest make up roughly 4.8% of the sample.

Results and caveats for the whole study, not just this receptor: Clinical and demographic metadata were provided uncurated, with the amount varying by source and participant.

For this clone: The antigen this receptor binds is unknown. It has no much larger one-base neighbor in the sample; base qualities were not kept.

The receptor was isolated from a man in his forties with acute or convalescent COVID-19. The sample was peripheral blood. The chain couples TRBV6-5 to TRBJ2-5, and possibly TRBD2, on 7 matching bases. The CDR3 protein is CASRGASGPQETQYF. DNA sequence: TGTGCCAGCAGGGGGGCTAGCGGCCCCCAAGAGACCCAGTACTTC.